This T cell receptor beta chain was captured by sequencing in a study of sequential checkpoint blockade in melanoma. Study details: Patients were randomized 1:1 to nivolumab-then-ipilimumab or ipilimumab-then-nivolumab first-line. Both treatment sequences were followed by maintenance nivolumab.

The length of the CDR3 is 15 residues. Trimming left V 0 bases short and J 5 bases short, with 16 bases between. The germline V gene has CDR1 SQVTM and CDR2 ANQGSEA. As for treatment: randomized to nivolumab then ipilimumab (arm A) or the reverse (arm B). DNA-damaging chemotherapy had not been given to any patient beforehand. PBMC sorting kept live CD3+CD8+ cells without CD19 or CD56. TCRdb's copy holds only in-frame clones and misses some; the assay was immunoSEQ multiplex PCR. The table shows 3,200 or so clones, with approximately 54% occurring only once. For this clone: The sample has other DNA sequences that encode this CDR3 too.

The clonotype originates from a human donor with melanoma. Sample: CD8+ T cells sorted from blood (inferred from file names), taken from a patient given nivolumab and ipilimumab in sequence. The chain carries TRBV29-1 and TRBJ1-2, with D possibly being TRBD1 (5 bases). CDR3 DNA: TGCAGCGTTGAAGATCCGCAGGGAGGGAAGTATGGCTACACCTTC. Protein: CSVEDPQGGKYGYTF.